This T cell receptor (beta chain) was obtained from a study of T cells after yellow fever vaccination. In making TCR cDNA, 5'RACE template switching added a universal primer site and UMIs to it. One entry per CDR3 protein, called by TCRdb with MiXCR from the 5' RACE reads. The sample contains some 400,000 distinct CDR3 sequences, approximately 19% of which appear only once. The CDR3 consists of 11 residues. Per germline, CDR1 SQVTM and CDR2 ANQGSEA. V lost 6 bases and J lost 0, with 5 bases in between. The genes are TRBV29-1 and TRBJ2-5; no clear D. The sequence derives from a man younger than 35 who received the YFV17D yellow fever vaccine. The source material was PBMCs, sampled before the yellow fever booster vaccination. CDR3 loop: CSVAYQETQYF. CDR3 bases: TGCAGCGTGGCCTACCAAGAGACCCAGTACTTC. Using reference TRBV29-1 and TRBJ2-5 for the parts outside the CDR3, the full variable domain is SAVISQKPSRDICQRGTSLTIQCQVDSQVTMMFWYRQQPGQSLTLIATANQGSEATYESGFVIDKFPISRPNLTFSTLTVSNMSPEDSSIYLCSVAYQETQYFGPGTRLLVL.